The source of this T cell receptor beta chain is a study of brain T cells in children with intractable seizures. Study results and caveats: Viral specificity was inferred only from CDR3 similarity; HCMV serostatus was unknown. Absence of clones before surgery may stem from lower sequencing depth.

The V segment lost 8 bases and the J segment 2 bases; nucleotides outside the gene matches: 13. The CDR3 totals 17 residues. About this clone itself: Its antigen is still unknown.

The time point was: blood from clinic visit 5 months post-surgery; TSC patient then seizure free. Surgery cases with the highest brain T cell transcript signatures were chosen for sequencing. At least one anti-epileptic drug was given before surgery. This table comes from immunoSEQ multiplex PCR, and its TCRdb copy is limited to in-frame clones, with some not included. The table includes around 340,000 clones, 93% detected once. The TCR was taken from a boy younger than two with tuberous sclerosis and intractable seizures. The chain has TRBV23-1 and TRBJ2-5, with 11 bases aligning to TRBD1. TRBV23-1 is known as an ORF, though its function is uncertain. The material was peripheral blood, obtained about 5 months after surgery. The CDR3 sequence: CASGGRDRGWGQETQYF. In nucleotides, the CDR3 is TGCGCCAGCGGCGGAAGGGACAGGGGGTGGGGGCAAGAGACCCAGTACTTC.